This TCR beta chain was identified during a study of CD8 T cells in ankylosing spondylitis (dated by TCRdb to 2016 to 2017). Regarding the study in general: T cell receptor beta repertoires were profiled in healthy donors and ankylosing spondylitis patients so that disease-linked TCR variants could be found. The full study cohort was made up of 20 to 25 ankylosing spondylitis patients and some 100 healthy donors. Peripheral blood was sampled, and synovial fluid was also collected from ankylosing spondylitis patients. Paper-wide results and their limitations: Significant enrichment of the disease-linked clones was reported in matched synovial fluid samples from ankylosing spondylitis patients. The disease-linked clones showed a CD8+ phenotype and occurred at relatively low frequencies in peripheral blood. A TCR beta motif of several highly homologous amino acid variants appeared characteristic of blood from ankylosing spondylitis patients. Some motif variants were previously reported in synovial fluid and blood of reactive arthritis patients, suggesting common disease-initiation mechanisms.

TCRdb lists the instrument as Illumina HiSeq 2500. Quantitative 5'-RACE with molecular barcodes was the method used to prepare the TCR beta libraries. On the study's bioinformatics: To identify disease-linked TCR variants, a new computational method was used, one built on a probabilistic model of VDJ rearrangement. TCRdb applied fastp at Q25 and MiXCR to the public reads, then kept only in-frame beta chains. One record per CDR3 amino acid sequence lists the most common genes and DNA. These V and J calls derive from TCRdb rather than the authors' analysis. This sample gives 450,000 to 550,000 distinct CDR3 sequences in total; less than 6% of them show up just once. The ten biggest clones cover roughly 3.3% of the sample. As regards this clonotype: This clone's antigen is unknown. One base away lies a much larger clone, so this may be a sequencing read error.

The origin of this receptor is a male donor with ankylosing spondylitis. Source material: blood, either unsorted or a sorted T cell fraction (not recorded which).

The CDR3 protein is CASSSPGLPIDEQFF. The nucleotide sequence reads TGTGCCAGCAGCTCTCCGGGACTCCCAATCGATGAGCAGTTCTTC. Here the chain combines TRBV11-2 and TRBJ2-1; 6 matching bases give a weak D call of TRBD2. The CDR3 spans 15 residues, from the cysteine through the phenylalanine. Only the CDR3 DNA stays, 45 bases, in frame from base 1. Based on the germline V gene, the CDR1 and CDR2 sequences are SGHAT and FQNNGV. Relative to germline, V is 4 bases shorter and J is 8 bases shorter, with 18 bases between their ends.